This T cell receptor (beta chain) was observed in a study of shared clonotypes between healthy human individuals. There are 16 residues in the CDR3. Between the trimmed V and J ends, which lost 10 bases and 0 bases, there was a span of 19 bases. Germline V gene sequence: CDR1 MDHEN, CDR2 SYDVKM. Using around 200 ng DNA, roughly 33,000 T cell genomes, the sorted-subset replicate PCRs were run. Clones were read by immunoSEQ multiplex PCR, and TCRdb kept only the in-frame ones, dropping some. Of 400,000 to 600,000 clones in the sample, about 96% were seen once. This TCR was recovered from a woman younger than 45 in good health. Sequencing used naive CD4+ T cells sorted from blood. Subset reported: CD45RA+ positively selected. The chain uses TRBV28 and TRBJ2-1, with D perhaps matching TRBD2 (6 bases). The CDR3 DNA follows: TGTGCCACCATAAGGACTATCCAAAGCTCCTACAATGAGCAGTTCTTC. Protein: CATIRTIQSSYNEQFF.